The 32 T cell receptor beta chains given below trace back to one sample, sequenced in a study of blood T cell repertoires in COVID-19. TCRdb's table, derived via immunoSEQ multiplex PCR, lists solely in-frame clones and lacks some. Of 450,000 or so clones in the sample, about 89% were seen once. Material: peripheral blood. Every receptor here comes from a woman between 40 and 50 years old with COVID-19, enrolled during active disease.

This chain connects TRBV28 to TRBJ2-4; a weak D match, TRBD2 (5 bases). Trimming pared 6 bases from V and 1 base from J, leaving 13 bases between. The length of the CDR3 is 15 residues. Germline V gene sequence: CDR1 MDHEN, CDR2 SYDVKM. The CDR3 protein is CASSGGPGAKNIQYF. CDR3 bases: TGTGCCAGCAGCGGAGGACCGGGCGCCAAAAACATTCAGTACTTC.

As regards this clone: The sample holds other DNA sequences that translate to the same CDR3. The rearrangement links TRBV24-1 to TRBJ1-1; D may be TRBD1 (5 bases). V gave up 2 bases and J gave up 3 bases, with 12 bases separating them. This CDR3 contains 15 residues. Germline V gene data show CDR1 as KGHDR and CDR2 as SFDVKD. The CDR3 protein is CATSDSRGGDTEAFF. CDR3 sequence (DNA): TGTGCCACCAGTGATTCACGTGGGGGGGACACTGAAGCTTTCTTT.

To note about this clone: Different DNA sequences within this sample yield the same CDR3. The chain joins TRBV9 to TRBJ2-3, with D possibly matching TRBD2 (7 bases). The CDR3 totals 17 residues. Germline CDR1 SGDLS, CDR2 YYNGEE. Trimming stripped 2 bases from V and 0 bases from J, with 16 bases between. Written as DNA, the CDR3 is TGTGCCAGCAGCGTGGACGGACGGGGGGCGAGCACAGATACGCAGTATTTT. Amino acid sequence: CASSVDGRGASTDTQYF.

The chain carries TRBV2 and TRBJ1-5; D perhaps matches TRBD1 (5 bases). This CDR3 contains 15 residues. V gave up 7 bases and J gave up 7 bases, with 20 bases separating them. Germline V CDR1 and CDR2: SNHLY, FYNNEI. CDR3 region: CASMPQTVGWQPQHF. The CDR3 DNA sequence: TGTGCCAGCATGCCGCAGACAGTGGGTTGGCAGCCCCAGCATTTT.

CDR3 nucleotides: TGTGCCAGCAGCAGGGACAGGCCCCTTGAAGCTTTCTTT. It yields the protein CASSRDRPLEAFF. The J gene is TRBJ1-1, the V gene TRBV28; TRBD1 aligns across 8 bases. The CDR3 is made up of 13 amino acids. The V and J ends lost 6 bases and 7 bases, in that order; junction bases with no gene match: 7. CDR1 and CDR2 from the germline V gene are MDHEN and SYDVKM.

V and J are TRBV10-3 and TRBJ1-1; D gene uncertain. The germline V gene has CDR1 ENHRY and CDR2 SYGVKD. The V gene lost 0 bases and the J gene lost 7 bases, with 15 bases spanning the gap. CDR3 length: 15 amino acids. CDR3 bases: TGTGCCATCAGTGAGTCGGTAGGAACATCGGGTGAAGCTTTCTTT. Protein sequence: CAISESVGTSGEAFF.

This chain connects TRBV7-8 to TRBJ1-2, with TRBD1 matching 8 bases. The CDR3 runs 14 residues. V shed 5 bases and J 8 bases; nucleotides not matched to a gene: 10. Germline V gene data show CDR1 as SGHVS and CDR2 as FQNEAQ. The chain's CDR3 is CASSPRTGFKGYTF. In DNA form, the CDR3 reads TGTGCCAGCAGCCCCCGGACAGGGTTTAAGGGCTACACCTTC.

This clone was counted between two and nine times. The rearrangement joins TRBV28 to TRBJ1-6; TRBD1 matches at 9 bases. The germline gives CDR1 MDHEN, CDR2 SYDVKM. The CDR3 is 16 residues long. The V gene end was trimmed by 4 bases and the J gene end by 2 bases; junction bases not matched to a gene: 3. CDR3 DNA: TGTGCCAGCAGTTGGACAGGGGAGCCCTATAATTCACCCCTCCACTTT. Its translation is CASSWTGEPYNSPLHF.

CDR3 region: CASSPLRDSTGELFF. The CDR3, as DNA: TGTGCCAGCAGTCCCTTGCGGGATAGCACCGGGGAGCTGTTTTTT. The chain uses TRBV7-3 and TRBJ2-2; tentative D call: TRBD2 (6 bases). This CDR3 region has 15 residues. Per the germline V gene, CDR1 is SGHTA and CDR2 is FQGTGA. V lost 6 bases, J lost 4 bases, and 15 bases lay in between.

The table lists this clone with a count of one. This rearrangement joins TRBV7-2 to TRBJ1-2; perhaps TRBD1 as D (6 bases). Germline-derived CDR1 and CDR2 are SGHTA and FQGNSA. The CDR3 is 15 amino acids. Trimming left V 5 bases short and J 2 bases short, with 15 bases between. The CDR3 loop is CASSPLNRVNYGYTF. DNA for the CDR3: TGTGCCAGCAGCCCCCTAAACAGGGTGAACTATGGCTACACCTTC.

The chain couples TRBV5-4 to TRBJ1-2; D not resolved. Germline-derived CDR1 and CDR2 are SGHNT and YYREEE (reference sequence). V shed 4 bases and J shed 0 bases, with 16 bases lying between them. The CDR3 sequence is 16 residues long. The CDR3 here is CASSRPPHVANYGYTF. The CDR3 DNA reads TGTGCCAGCAGCCGCCCCCCCCACGTAGCTAACTATGGCTACACCTTC.

This clone has just a few counts. The chain couples TRBV28 to TRBJ1-1, with 7 bases that match TRBD1. CDR1 MDHEN and CDR2 SYDVKM come from the germline V gene. The CDR3 is 15 residues long. V gave up 11 bases and J gave up 4 bases; unmatched junction bases: 16. The CDR3 region has the DNA TGTGCCGTTATGAGCGGTACAGGGGAAGGCACTGAAGCTTTCTTT. Its protein product is CAVMSGTGEGTEAFF.

This clone was found once. The chain uses TRBV6-2 or TRBV6-3 and TRBJ2-1; D is possibly TRBD2 (6 bases). Trimming shortened V by 2 bases and J by 12 bases, and 17 bases separated the two germline ends. The CDR3 is made up of 14 amino acids. From germline, CDR1 is MNHEY and CDR2 SVGEGT. CDR3: CASSYKPDYGAQFF. The CDR3 DNA is TGTGCCAGCAGTTACAAGCCGGACTATGGGGCGCAGTTCTTC.

The chain combines TRBV2 with TRBJ2-5; 10 bases line up with TRBD2. This CDR3 contains 17 residues. With 6 bases clipped from V and 4 bases from J, the junction kept 14 bases outside the gene matches. CDR1 SNHLY and CDR2 FYNNEI come from the germline V gene. Written as DNA, the CDR3 is TGTGCCAGCAGAAATAGCGGGGGGCCCGGGGCTATAGAGACCCAGTACTTC. This gives the protein CASRNSGGPGAIETQYF.

The chain combines TRBV5-5 with TRBJ1-4; TRBD1 agrees at 10 bases. The trim removed 0 bases at V and 7 bases at J, leaving 3 bases unmatched. The CDR3 has 15 amino acids. Per germline, CDR1 SGHKS and CDR2 YYEKEE (reference sequence). The CDR3 is CASSLVGQGGEKLFF. The CDR3, as DNA: TGTGCCAGCAGCTTGGTAGGACAGGGGGGTGAAAAACTGTTTTTT. The full variable domain, completed using reference TRBV5-5 and TRBJ1-4, is DAGVTQSPTHLIKTRGQQVTLRCSPISGHKSVSWYQQVLGQGPQFIFQYYEKEERGRGNFPDRFSARQFPNYSSELNVNALLLGDSALYLCASSLVGQGGEKLFFGSGTQLSVL.

This sequence joins TRBV30 and TRBJ1-3, with 8 bases identical to TRBD1. The CDR3 spans 14 residues. Germline values: CDR1 GTSNPN, CDR2 SVGIG (reference sequence). The trim removed 0 bases at V and 4 bases at J, leaving 2 bases unmatched. CDR3 region: CAWSVAGGGNTIYF. The CDR3 coding sequence is TGTGCCTGGAGTGTCGCAGGGGGCGGAAACACCATATATTTT.

The chain recombines TRBV11-2 with TRBJ2-7; D is possibly TRBD1 (6 bases). CDR3 length: 14 residues. Germline-derived CDR1 and CDR2 are SGHAT and FQNNGV. Trimming removed 2 bases at V and 3 bases at J, with 11 bases between. DNA for the CDR3: TGTGCCAGCAGCTTATTTAGGGGGAACTACGAGCAGTACTTC. Amino acid sequence: CASSLFRGNYEQYF.

In this sample, this clone turned up a few times. The chain couples TRBV19 to TRBJ1-1; 7 bases fit TRBD1. V shed 4 bases and J 9 bases; nucleotides not matched to a gene: 5. This CDR3 comprises 12 residues. Germline CDR1 reads LNHDA; CDR2 reads SQIVND (reference sequence). As DNA, the CDR3 is TGTGCCAGTAGTAGCACAGGGGACCAAGCTTTCTTT. Its translation: CASSSTGDQAFF.

CDR3 region: CASSGGLRGLGELFF. The CDR3 DNA is TGTGCCAGCAGCGGGGGACTGAGAGGTCTCGGGGAGCTGTTTTTT. The chain couples TRBV7-9 to TRBJ2-2, with D possibly TRBD2 on 6 matching bases. V shed 5 bases and J shed 7 bases, with 17 bases lying between them. Looked up from germline, CDR1 is SEHNR and CDR2 is FQNEAQ (reference sequence). The CDR3 has 15 amino acids.

The chain is built from TRBV14 and TRBJ2-5; 14 nucleotides match TRBD2. This CDR3 spans 15 amino acids. The trim removed 6 bases at V and 0 bases at J, leaving 0 bases unmatched. Germline V lookup: CDR1 SGHDN, CDR2 FVKESK. CDR3 loop: CASRGLAGDQETQYF. The CDR3 coding sequence is TGTGCCAGCAGGGGACTAGCGGGAGACCAAGAGACCCAGTACTTC.

The chain couples TRBV6-4 to TRBJ1-6, with 7 bases matching TRBD1. V dropped 3 bases and J dropped 5; count of bases not matched to a gene: 1. The CDR3 runs 14 residues. Germline V gene sequence: CDR1 MRHNA, CDR2 SNTAGT. The CDR3 reads CASSEDRDNSPLHF. The CDR3 nucleotides read TGTGCCAGCAGTGAAGACAGGGATAATTCACCCCTCCACTTT.

The chain links TRBV2 to TRBJ2-7; possible D gene TRBD1, 5 bases. Germline CDR1 and CDR2: SNHLY and FYNNEI. There are 14 residues in the CDR3. Trimming left V 6 bases short and J 0 bases short, with 12 bases between. DNA of the CDR3: TGTGCCAGCAGAGCGCAGGGAACCTCCTACGAGCAGTACTTC. Translation gives CASRAQGTSYEQYF.

The rearrangement links TRBV2 to TRBJ1-5; D is unresolved. Germline V gene data show CDR1 as SNHLY and CDR2 as FYNNEI. The germline V and J ends were trimmed by 3 bases and 3 bases, with 9 bases remaining between them. The CDR3 contains 14 residues. The CDR3 protein is CASSEQAPNQPQHF. CDR3 DNA sequence: TGTGCCAGCAGTGAGCAGGCCCCCAATCAGCCCCAGCATTTT.

The rearrangement uses TRBV5-6 and TRBJ2-3; a weak D match, TRBD1 (6 bases). There are 15 residues in the CDR3. Germline-derived CDR1 and CDR2 are SGHDT and YYEEEE. V dropped 4 bases and J dropped 8 bases, with 20 bases sitting between them. This chain's CDR3 is CASSRDISRIATQYF. Here the CDR3 DNA reads TGTGCCAGCAGCCGGGACATTTCCCGAATCGCTACGCAGTATTTT.

The gene calls are TRBV7-2 and TRBJ1-6; 9 bases match TRBD1. Germline CDR1 and CDR2: SGHTA and FQGNSA. The CDR3 consists of 17 residues. V shed 5 bases, J shed 0 bases, and the junction held 5 bases outside the gene matches. CDR3 residues: CASSRDRASSYNSPLHF. The CDR3 DNA reads as TGTGCCAGCAGCCGGGACAGGGCGAGCTCCTATAATTCACCCCTCCACTTT.

This clone was observed once. The V gene is TRBV6-1, the J gene TRBJ2-3, with D tentatively TRBD1 (6 bases). V shed 2 bases and J shed 5 bases, with 17 bases lying between them. Looked up from germline, CDR1 is MNHNS and CDR2 is SASEGT. The CDR3 covers 16 residues. The chain's CDR3 is CASSEQGPKVGDTQYF. CDR3 nucleotide sequence: TGTGCCAGCAGTGAACAGGGGCCTAAAGTCGGAGATACGCAGTATTTT.

The V call is TRBV7-2, the J call TRBJ2-3; 7 bases are a match to TRBD1. CDR3 length equals 15 residues. The germline V gene encodes CDR1 SGHTA and CDR2 FQGNSA. Losses at the gene ends were 5 bases for V and 2 bases for J; bases not matched to a gene: 7. Here the CDR3 reads CASSPPGGITDTQYF. The DNA for the CDR3 is TGTGCCAGCAGCCCACCAGGGGGTATCACAGATACGCAGTATTTT.

The chain combines TRBV5-4 with TRBJ1-1; D possibly corresponds to TRBD1 (5 bases). The V and J ends lost 0 bases and 4 bases respectively, with 10 bases between them. The CDR3 covers 14 residues. From germline, CDR1 is SGHNT and CDR2 YYREEE (reference sequence). CDR3 residues: CASSLGGVATEAFF. The CDR3 region has the DNA TGTGCCAGCAGCTTGGGGGGGGTGGCCACTGAAGCTTTCTTT.

J is TRBJ1-2 and V is TRBV3-1 (or the pseudogene TRBV3-2); the match to TRBD1 covers 7 bases. Germline CDR1 is LGHDT and CDR2 is YNNKEL (reference sequence). This CDR3 comprises 16 residues. The V segment lost 0 bases and the J segment 5 bases; nucleotides outside the gene matches: 9. CDR3 coding DNA: TGTGCCAGCAGCCAAGATCGCAGGACAGGTATTTATGGCTACACCTTC. Protein product: CASSQDRRTGIYGYTF.

The V gene is TRBV4-1, the J gene TRBJ1-5; the D gene is possibly TRBD1 (6 bases). V lost 1 base to trimming and J lost 6 bases, with 10 bases between them. Germline CDR1 is MGHRA and CDR2 is YSYEKL. CDR3 size: 14 residues. The CDR3 DNA follows: TGCGCCAGCAGCCAAGCAGGGGACCGTCAGCCCCAGCATTTT. Residues: CASSQAGDRQPQHF.

To note about this clone: The junction differs from germline at one of its ends, possibly a read error. The rearrangement joins TRBV5-1 to TRBJ2-7; D uncertain. From germline, CDR1 is SGHRS and CDR2 YFSETQ. This CDR3 spans 14 amino acids. In DNA, the CDR3 is TGCGCCAGCAGCTTGGAAGGTAGCTCCGACGAGCAGTACTTC. Translating gives CASSLEGSSDEQYF.

The chain recombines TRBV24-1 with TRBJ2-7; no firm D call. V lost 6 bases and J 5 bases, leaving 13 bases between the germline ends. From germline, CDR1 is KGHDR and CDR2 SFDVKD. The CDR3 covers 13 residues. Written as DNA, the CDR3 is TGTGCCACCAGTCAGGTTCCATGGGACGAGCAGTACTTC. Its protein is CATSQVPWDEQYF.